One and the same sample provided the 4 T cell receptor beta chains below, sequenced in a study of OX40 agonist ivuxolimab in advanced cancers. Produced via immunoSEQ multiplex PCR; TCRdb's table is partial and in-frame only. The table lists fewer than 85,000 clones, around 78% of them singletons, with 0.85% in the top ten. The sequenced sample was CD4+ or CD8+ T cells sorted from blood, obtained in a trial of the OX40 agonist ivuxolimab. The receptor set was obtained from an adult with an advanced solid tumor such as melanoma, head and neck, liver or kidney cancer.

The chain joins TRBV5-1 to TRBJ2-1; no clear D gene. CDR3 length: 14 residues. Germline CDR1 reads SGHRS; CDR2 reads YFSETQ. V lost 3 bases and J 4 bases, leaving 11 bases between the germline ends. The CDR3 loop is CASSSGLEYNEQFF. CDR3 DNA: TGCGCCAGCAGCTCCGGGCTAGAGTACAATGAGCAGTTCTTC.

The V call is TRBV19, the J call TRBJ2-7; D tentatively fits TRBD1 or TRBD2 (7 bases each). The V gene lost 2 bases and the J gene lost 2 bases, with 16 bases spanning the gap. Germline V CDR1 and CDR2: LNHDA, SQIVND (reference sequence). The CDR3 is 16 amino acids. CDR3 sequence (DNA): TGTGCCAGTAGTATACGGTGGGGAGGGGGCCCCTACGAGCAGTACTTC. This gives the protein CASSIRWGGGPYEQYF. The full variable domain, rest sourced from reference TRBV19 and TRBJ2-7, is DGGITQSPKYLFRKEGQNVTLSCEQNLNHDAMYWYRQDPGQGLRLIYYSQIVNDFQKGDIAEGYSVSREKKESFPLTVTSAQKNPTAFYLCASSIRWGGGPYEQYFGPGTRLTVT.

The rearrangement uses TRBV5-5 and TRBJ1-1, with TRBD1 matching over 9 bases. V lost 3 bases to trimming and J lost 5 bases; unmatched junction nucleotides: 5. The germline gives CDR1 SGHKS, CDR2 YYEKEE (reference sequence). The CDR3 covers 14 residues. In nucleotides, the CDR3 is TGTGCCAGCAGCTCCCGGACAGGGGATACTGAAGCTTTCTTT. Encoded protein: CASSSRTGDTEAFF.

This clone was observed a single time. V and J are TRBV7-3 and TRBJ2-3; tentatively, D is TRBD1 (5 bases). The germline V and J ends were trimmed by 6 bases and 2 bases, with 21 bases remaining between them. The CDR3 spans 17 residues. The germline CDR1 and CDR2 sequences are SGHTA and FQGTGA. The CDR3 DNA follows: TGTGCCAGCAGTCGAAATGGGGCCAGGTCCCCCACAGATACGCAGTATTTT. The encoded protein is CASSRNGARSPTDTQYF.